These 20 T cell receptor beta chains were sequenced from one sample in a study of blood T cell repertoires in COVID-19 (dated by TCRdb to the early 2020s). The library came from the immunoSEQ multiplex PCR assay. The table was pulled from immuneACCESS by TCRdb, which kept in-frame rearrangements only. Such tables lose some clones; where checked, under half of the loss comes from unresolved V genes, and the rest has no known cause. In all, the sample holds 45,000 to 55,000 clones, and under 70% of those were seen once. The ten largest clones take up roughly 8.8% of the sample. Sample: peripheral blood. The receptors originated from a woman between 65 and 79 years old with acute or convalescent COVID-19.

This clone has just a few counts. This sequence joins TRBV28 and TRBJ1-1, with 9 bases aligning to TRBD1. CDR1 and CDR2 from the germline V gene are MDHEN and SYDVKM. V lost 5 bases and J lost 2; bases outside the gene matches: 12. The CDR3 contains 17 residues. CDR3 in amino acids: CASSRNPWTGVNTEAFF. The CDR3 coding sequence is TGTGCCAGCAGTAGAAATCCTTGGACAGGGGTCAACACTGAAGCTTTCTTT.

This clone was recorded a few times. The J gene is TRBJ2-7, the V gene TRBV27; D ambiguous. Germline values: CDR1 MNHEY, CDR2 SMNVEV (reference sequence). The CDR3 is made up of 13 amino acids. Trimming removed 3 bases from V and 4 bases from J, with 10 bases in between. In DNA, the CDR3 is TGTGCCAGCAGTTTGTCCTCCCAGTACGAGCAGTACTTC. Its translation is CASSLSSQYEQYF.

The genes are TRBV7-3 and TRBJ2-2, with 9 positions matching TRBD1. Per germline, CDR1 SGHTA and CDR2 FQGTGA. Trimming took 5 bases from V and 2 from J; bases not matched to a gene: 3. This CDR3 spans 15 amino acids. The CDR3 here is CASSQGQGNTGELFF. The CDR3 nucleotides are TGTGCCAGCAGCCAGGGACAGGGTAACACCGGGGAGCTGTTTTTT.

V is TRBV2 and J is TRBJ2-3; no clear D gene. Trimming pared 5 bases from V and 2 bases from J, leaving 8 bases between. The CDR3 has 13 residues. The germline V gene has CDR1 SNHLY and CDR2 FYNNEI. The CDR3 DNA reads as TGTGCCAGCAGTCCCTTTAACACAGATACGCAGTATTTT. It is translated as CASSPFNTDTQYF.

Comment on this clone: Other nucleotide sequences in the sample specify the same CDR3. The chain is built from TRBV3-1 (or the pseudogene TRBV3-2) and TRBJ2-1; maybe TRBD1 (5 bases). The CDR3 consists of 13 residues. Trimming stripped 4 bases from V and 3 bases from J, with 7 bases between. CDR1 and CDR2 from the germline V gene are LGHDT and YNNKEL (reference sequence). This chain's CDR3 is CASSPQGYNEQFF. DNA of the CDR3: TGTGCCAGCAGCCCCCAGGGCTACAATGAGCAGTTCTTC.

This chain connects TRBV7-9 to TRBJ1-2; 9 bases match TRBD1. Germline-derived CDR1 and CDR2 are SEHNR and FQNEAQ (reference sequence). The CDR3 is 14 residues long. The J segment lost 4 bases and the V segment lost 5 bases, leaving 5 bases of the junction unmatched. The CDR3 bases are TGTGCCAGCAGCCCTGGGACAGGGAGCTATGGCTACACCTTC. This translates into CASSPGTGSYGYTF.

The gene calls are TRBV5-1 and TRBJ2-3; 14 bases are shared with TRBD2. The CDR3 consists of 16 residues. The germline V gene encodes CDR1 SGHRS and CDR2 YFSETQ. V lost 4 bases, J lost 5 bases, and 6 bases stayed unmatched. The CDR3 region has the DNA TGCGCCAGCAGCCTGGGGACTAGCGGGGGTATAGATACGCAGTATTTT. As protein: CASSLGTSGGIDTQYF. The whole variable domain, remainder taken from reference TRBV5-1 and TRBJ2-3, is KAGVTQTPRYLIKTRGQQVTLSCSPISGHRSVSWYQQTPGQGLQFLFEYFSETQRNKGNFPGRFSGRQFSNSRSEMNVSTLELGDSALYLCASSLGTSGGIDTQYFGPGTRLTVL.

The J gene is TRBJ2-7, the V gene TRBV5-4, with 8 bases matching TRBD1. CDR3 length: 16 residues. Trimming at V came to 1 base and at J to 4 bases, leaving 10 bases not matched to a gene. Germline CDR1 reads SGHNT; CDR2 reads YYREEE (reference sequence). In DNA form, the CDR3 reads TGTGCCAGCAGCTTGAGAGGCAGGGGGCGACTTTACGAGCAGTACTTC. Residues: CASSLRGRGRLYEQYF.

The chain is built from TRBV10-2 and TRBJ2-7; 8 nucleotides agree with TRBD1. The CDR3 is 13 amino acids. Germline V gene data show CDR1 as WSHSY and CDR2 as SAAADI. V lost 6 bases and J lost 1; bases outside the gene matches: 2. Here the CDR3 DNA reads TGCGCCAGCAGACAGGGGGAGTCCTACGAGCAGTACTTC. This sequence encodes CASRQGESYEQYF.

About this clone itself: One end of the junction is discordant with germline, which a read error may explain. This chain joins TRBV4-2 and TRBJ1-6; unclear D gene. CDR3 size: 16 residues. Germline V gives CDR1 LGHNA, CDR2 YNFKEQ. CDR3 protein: CASSQDYSSYNSPPHF. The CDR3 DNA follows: TGTGCCAGCAGCCAAGACTACTCCTCCTATAATTCACCCCCCCACTTT.

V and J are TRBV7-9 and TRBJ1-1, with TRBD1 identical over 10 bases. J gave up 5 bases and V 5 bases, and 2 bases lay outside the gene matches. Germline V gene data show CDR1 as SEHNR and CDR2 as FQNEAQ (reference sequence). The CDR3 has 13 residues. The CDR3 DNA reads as TGTGCCAGCAGCCGACAGGGGGCAACTGAAGCTTTCTTT. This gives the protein CASSRQGATEAFF. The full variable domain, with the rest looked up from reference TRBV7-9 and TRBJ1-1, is DTGVSQNPRHKITKRGQNVTFRCDPISEHNRLYWYRQTLGQGPEFLTYFQNEAQLEKSRLLSDRFSAERPKGSFSTLEIQRTEQGDSAMYLCASSRQGATEAFFGQGTRLTVV.

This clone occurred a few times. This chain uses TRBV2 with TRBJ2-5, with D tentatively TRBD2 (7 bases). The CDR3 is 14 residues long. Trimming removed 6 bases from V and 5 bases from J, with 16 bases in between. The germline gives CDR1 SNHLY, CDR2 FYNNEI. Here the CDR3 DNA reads TGTGCCAGCAGAACCGGGGGGCCAGAGGAGACCCAGTACTTC. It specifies CASRTGGPEETQYF.

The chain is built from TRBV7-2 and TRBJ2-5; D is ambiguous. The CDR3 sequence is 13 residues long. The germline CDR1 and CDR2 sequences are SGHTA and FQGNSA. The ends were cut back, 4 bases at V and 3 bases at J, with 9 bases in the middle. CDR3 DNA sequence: TGTGCCAGCAGCTCCTATACCGAAGAGACCCAGTACTTC. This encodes CASSSYTEETQYF.

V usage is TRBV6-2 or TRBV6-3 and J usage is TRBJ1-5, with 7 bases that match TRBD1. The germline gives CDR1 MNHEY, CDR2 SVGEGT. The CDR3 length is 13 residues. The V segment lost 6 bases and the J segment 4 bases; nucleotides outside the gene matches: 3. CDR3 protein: CASSDRENQPQHF. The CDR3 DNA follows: TGTGCCAGCAGCGACAGGGAGAATCAGCCCCAGCATTTT.

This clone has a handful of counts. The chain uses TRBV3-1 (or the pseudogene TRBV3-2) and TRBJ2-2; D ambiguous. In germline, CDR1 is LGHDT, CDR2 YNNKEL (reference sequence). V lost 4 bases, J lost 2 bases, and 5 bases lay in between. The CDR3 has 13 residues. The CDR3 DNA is TGTGCCAGCAGCCCCTCCAACACCGGGGAGCTGTTTTTT. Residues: CASSPSNTGELFF.

CDR3 nucleotide sequence: TGTGCCAGCAGCCCGACACTTCTAGCGGGAGAGGACAATGAGCAGTTCTTC. Amino acid sequence: CASSPTLLAGEDNEQFF. The chain is built from TRBV5-5 and TRBJ2-1; TRBD2 aligns across 10 bases. This CDR3 is 17 amino acids long. V lost 4 bases, J lost 5 bases, and 12 bases stayed unmatched. Per the germline V gene, CDR1 is SGHKS and CDR2 is YYEKEE (reference sequence).

The CDR3 here is CASTPTGGLSNQPQHF. The CDR3 region has the DNA TGCGCCAGCACCCCAACCGGGGGTCTTAGCAATCAGCCCCAGCATTTT. V is TRBV23-1 and J is TRBJ1-5, with a possible D match to TRBD1 (5 bases). TRBV23-1 is known as an ORF, though its function is uncertain. V dropped 7 bases and J dropped 0 bases, with 16 bases sitting between them. CDR3 length: 16 amino acids.

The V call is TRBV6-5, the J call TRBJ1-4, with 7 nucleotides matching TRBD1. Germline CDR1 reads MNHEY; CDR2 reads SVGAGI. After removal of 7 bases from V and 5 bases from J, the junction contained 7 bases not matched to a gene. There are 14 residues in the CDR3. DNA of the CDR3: TGTGCCAGCACCGGGACAGAACTAAATGAAAAACTGTTTTTT. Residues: CASTGTELNEKLFF.

CDR3 sequence: CASSQETGGYEQYF. CDR3 nucleotide sequence: TGCGCCAGCAGCCAGGAGACAGGGGGCTACGAGCAGTACTTC. The chain recombines TRBV4-3 with TRBJ2-7; 9 bases line up with TRBD1. V was clipped by 3 bases and J by 3 bases; unmatched bases: 3. Germline V gene sequence: CDR1 LGHNA, CDR2 YSLEER. The CDR3 has 14 residues.

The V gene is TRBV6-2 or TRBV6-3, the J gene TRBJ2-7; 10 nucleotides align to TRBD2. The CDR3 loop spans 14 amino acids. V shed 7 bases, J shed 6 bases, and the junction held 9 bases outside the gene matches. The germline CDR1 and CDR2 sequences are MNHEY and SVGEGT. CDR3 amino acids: CASNPSGRGGEQYF. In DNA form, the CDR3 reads TGTGCCAGCAACCCGAGCGGGAGGGGCGGCGAGCAGTACTTC.